A selection of T cell receptor beta chains follows, all from one sample in a study of T-cell memory formation after mild COVID-19. TCRdb recomputed calls from the 5' RACE reads with MiXCR, one row per CDR3 protein. The repertoire holds about 340,000 distinct CDR3 sequences, with around a sixth as singletons. The sequenced material came from PBMCs or a T cell subset sorted from them (not recorded which). The receptors derive from a man younger than 35 who had mild COVID-19 (a few samples of this study predate the infection). Cell type and time point are not known. Each CDR3 is given with its conserved first and last residue. Some rows have no size entry. The others give once, few or many, or a class for an expanded clone.

TRBJ1-2 TRBV27 few CASSSAAGTGVYGYTF
TRBJ2-2 TRBV5-1 . CASSPRQGPGELFF
TRBJ1-4 TRBV7-6 . CASSRNSGQQNEKLFF
TRBJ2-5 TRBV29-1 few CSVGSELETQYF
TRBJ1-5 TRBV24-1 . CATSGPEGGNQPQHF
TRBJ1-1 TRBV6-2/TRBV6-3 . CASSLMGHTEAFF
TRBJ2-4 TRBV5-1 many CASSVGQGDIQYF
TRBJ2-3 TRBV12-3/TRBV12-4 . CASSQLEVDTQYF
TRBJ2-7 TRBV15 . CATSRLDTYEQYF
TRBJ2-5 TRBV6-6 . CASSEPGGARWETQYF
TRBJ1-1 TRBV7-8 . CASSPRTGLNTEAFF
TRBJ2-5 TRBV20-1 many CSQDREGSISRAQYF
TRBJ1-5 TRBV6-2/TRBV6-3 . CASSYSPWTAQHF
TRBJ1-4 TRBV6-5 . CASSINPGATNEKLFF
TRBJ1-3 TRBV28 . CASSIDRALRFIYF
TRBJ2-7 TRBV4-2 few CASSQDRGSGVIEQYF
TRBJ2-7 TRBV29-1 . CSVVIWGTGSSYEQYF
TRBJ2-1 TRBV20-1 . CSAPSGGGTYNEQFF
TRBJ2-5 TRBV6-1 . CASSRPRDRVTETQYF
TRBJ1-1 TRBV7-6 . CASSPGRGPLDTEAFF
TRBJ2-3 TRBV7-8 . CASSLGTAETQYF
TRBJ1-5 TRBV12-3/TRBV12-4 few CASIRGRGQPQHF
TRBJ1-5 TRBV12-3/TRBV12-4 few CASTADLEYQPQHF
TRBJ2-6 TRBV25-1 few CASSESGGFGANVLTF
TRBJ1-2 TRBV11-2 . CASSLGPGSGYGYTF
TRBJ2-1 TRBV6-5 many CASSSGGLNEQFF
TRBJ2-7 TRBV4-3 many CASSHRAGTGVYEQYF
TRBJ2-1 TRBV29-1 few CSSSALAGINEQFF
TRBJ2-5 TRBV6-5 . CASSYSSMGVRQTQYF
TRBJ2-5 TRBV6-5 . CASSVTGPIETQYF
TRBJ1-1 TRBV4-2 . CASSQDQITLNTEAFF